These 21 T cell receptor beta chains were sequenced from one sample in a study of CXCR3-negative and CXCR3-positive naive CD8 T cells. Their specific antigens are unknown. Via 5' RACE with UMI labels, TRB cDNA libraries were prepared. Using the 5' RACE reads, TCRdb records one entry per CDR3 protein without DNA. Here the sample table reports about 150,000 distinct CDR3 sequences. Points from the study as a whole: CXCR3-positive naive cells carried more hydrophobic TRB CDR3s than CXCR3-negative ones.

Sequencing was performed on naive CXCR3+ CD8+ T cells from blood. Subset reported: CD45RO-CCR7+CD27+CD95- naive CD8+ T cells expressing CXCR3 (TNR3+). The receptor set was obtained from a human donor in good health. Some clones in this sample may be carry-over from other donors' samples.

The chain has TRBV12-3 or TRBV12-4 and TRBJ2-5; TCRdb's D call, TRBD2, is unchecked because there is no DNA. This CDR3 comprises 16 residues. Here the CDR3 reads CASSLSSSGGQETQYF.

This chain links TRBV7-8 with TRBJ1-2; the TCRdb D gene call, TRBD1, has no DNA to confirm it. This CDR3 has 16 residues. Germline V gives CDR1 SGHVS, CDR2 FQNEAQ. The CDR3 is CASSPGRQAVPHGYTF.

The chain has TRBV12-3 or TRBV12-4 and TRBJ1-1. The CDR3 extends over 11 amino acids. CDR3 region: CASRMNTEAFF.

This rearrangement joins TRBV20-1 to TRBJ1-5. The CDR3 runs 13 residues. Germline loops: CDR1 DFQATT, CDR2 SNEGSKA (reference sequence). The CDR3 loop reads CSARARSNQPQHF.

This chain's CDR3 is CASSKADSNSPLHF. The rearrangement uses TRBV21-1 and TRBJ1-6; TCRdb reports TRBD1, a call that lacks DNA to check it against. TRBV21-1 counts as a pseudogene. This CDR3 contains 14 residues.

The chain uses TRBV5-1 and TRBJ2-2; TCRdb gives TRBD1 as the D gene, but with no DNA this cannot be confirmed. The CDR3 is made up of 18 amino acids. Per germline, CDR1 SGHRS and CDR2 YFSETQ. The CDR3 here is CASSRDRDFLFYTGELFF.

The chain employs TRBV27 and TRBJ1-1; lacking DNA, the TRBD1 call made by TCRdb goes unchecked. The CDR3 runs to 14 residues. The germline gives CDR1 MNHEY, CDR2 SMNVEV (reference sequence). CDR3: CASGETGEETEAFF.

The chain combines TRBV20-1 with TRBJ2-4; the D call of TRBD1 rests on TCRdb alone, since no DNA is present to check it. The CDR3 runs 15 residues. The germline V gene has CDR1 DFQATT and CDR2 SNEGSKA (reference sequence). CDR3 region: CSARSSGTAKNIQYF.

This chain uses TRBV5-4 with TRBJ2-1; the D call of TRBD1 rests on TCRdb alone, since no DNA is present to check it. This CDR3 comprises 17 residues. Germline CDR1 and CDR2: SGHNT and YYREEE (reference sequence). This CDR3 is CASSATRGQGAHNEQFF.

The chain uses TRBV15 and TRBJ2-1; checking the TCRdb D call of TRBD2 is not possible without DNA. This CDR3 spans 16 amino acids. Germline CDR1 reads LNHNV; CDR2 reads YYDKDF (reference sequence). The CDR3 loop is CATSSTRGGPNNEQFF.

The rearrangement uses TRBV4-1 and TRBJ2-7; TCRdb's D call of TRBD1 is untestable without DNA. The CDR3 covers 16 residues. In germline, CDR1 is MGHRA, CDR2 YSYEKL. CDR3 sequence: CASSPEPGQGANEQYF.

The V call is TRBV29-1, the J call TRBJ2-3. The CDR3 runs 12 residues. The germline V gene has CDR1 SQVTM and CDR2 ANQGSEA. The CDR3 region is CSVVLAVDTQYF.

The chain carries TRBV12-3 or TRBV12-4 and TRBJ2-7. The CDR3 extends over 11 amino acids. The CDR3 region is CASSLSLEQYF.

The chain joins TRBV27 to TRBJ2-2; the TCRdb call, TRBD2, lacks DNA for checking. Germline CDR1 is MNHEY and CDR2 is SMNVEV (reference sequence). CDR3 length: 14 amino acids. CDR3 residues: CASSSTLRPGELFF.

This rearrangement joins TRBV14 to TRBJ2-7; TCRdb's assignment of TRBD2 cannot be checked, as there is no DNA. Germline V gives CDR1 SGHDN, CDR2 FVKESK. This CDR3 contains 16 residues. The CDR3 protein is CASSQGTAGGYYEQYF.

The V call is TRBV2, the J call TRBJ2-1; the TRBD2 assignment by TCRdb is unverifiable without DNA. From germline, CDR1 is SNHLY and CDR2 FYNNEI. The CDR3 sequence is 19 residues long. The CDR3 loop is CASSERLAGGLLSYNEQFF.

CDR3 sequence: CASNLVEGRGNEQFF. This chain links TRBV12-3 or TRBV12-4 with TRBJ2-1; TCRdb selects TRBD2, and the lack of DNA leaves this call unchecked. The CDR3 is 15 residues long.

The chain couples TRBV7-9 to TRBJ2-7; lacking DNA, the TRBD1 call made by TCRdb goes unchecked. This CDR3 contains 14 residues. The germline gives CDR1 SEHNR, CDR2 FQNEAQ (reference sequence). CDR3 amino acids: CASSPPGPGYEQYF.

The chain uses TRBV27 and TRBJ1-3. Looked up from germline, CDR1 is MNHEY and CDR2 is SMNVEV (reference sequence). This CDR3 region has 14 residues. The CDR3 sequence is CASSLAGTGNTIYF.

This chain uses TRBV10-1 with TRBJ1-2. This CDR3 contains 13 residues. Germline-derived CDR1 and CDR2 are WNHNN and SYGVQD (reference sequence). The chain's CDR3 is CASSEFLNYGYTF.

The chain is built from TRBV12-5 and TRBJ1-1. Looked up from germline, CDR1 is LGHNT and CDR2 is FRNRAP. The CDR3 is 12 amino acids. This CDR3 is CAGGFSRIEAFF.